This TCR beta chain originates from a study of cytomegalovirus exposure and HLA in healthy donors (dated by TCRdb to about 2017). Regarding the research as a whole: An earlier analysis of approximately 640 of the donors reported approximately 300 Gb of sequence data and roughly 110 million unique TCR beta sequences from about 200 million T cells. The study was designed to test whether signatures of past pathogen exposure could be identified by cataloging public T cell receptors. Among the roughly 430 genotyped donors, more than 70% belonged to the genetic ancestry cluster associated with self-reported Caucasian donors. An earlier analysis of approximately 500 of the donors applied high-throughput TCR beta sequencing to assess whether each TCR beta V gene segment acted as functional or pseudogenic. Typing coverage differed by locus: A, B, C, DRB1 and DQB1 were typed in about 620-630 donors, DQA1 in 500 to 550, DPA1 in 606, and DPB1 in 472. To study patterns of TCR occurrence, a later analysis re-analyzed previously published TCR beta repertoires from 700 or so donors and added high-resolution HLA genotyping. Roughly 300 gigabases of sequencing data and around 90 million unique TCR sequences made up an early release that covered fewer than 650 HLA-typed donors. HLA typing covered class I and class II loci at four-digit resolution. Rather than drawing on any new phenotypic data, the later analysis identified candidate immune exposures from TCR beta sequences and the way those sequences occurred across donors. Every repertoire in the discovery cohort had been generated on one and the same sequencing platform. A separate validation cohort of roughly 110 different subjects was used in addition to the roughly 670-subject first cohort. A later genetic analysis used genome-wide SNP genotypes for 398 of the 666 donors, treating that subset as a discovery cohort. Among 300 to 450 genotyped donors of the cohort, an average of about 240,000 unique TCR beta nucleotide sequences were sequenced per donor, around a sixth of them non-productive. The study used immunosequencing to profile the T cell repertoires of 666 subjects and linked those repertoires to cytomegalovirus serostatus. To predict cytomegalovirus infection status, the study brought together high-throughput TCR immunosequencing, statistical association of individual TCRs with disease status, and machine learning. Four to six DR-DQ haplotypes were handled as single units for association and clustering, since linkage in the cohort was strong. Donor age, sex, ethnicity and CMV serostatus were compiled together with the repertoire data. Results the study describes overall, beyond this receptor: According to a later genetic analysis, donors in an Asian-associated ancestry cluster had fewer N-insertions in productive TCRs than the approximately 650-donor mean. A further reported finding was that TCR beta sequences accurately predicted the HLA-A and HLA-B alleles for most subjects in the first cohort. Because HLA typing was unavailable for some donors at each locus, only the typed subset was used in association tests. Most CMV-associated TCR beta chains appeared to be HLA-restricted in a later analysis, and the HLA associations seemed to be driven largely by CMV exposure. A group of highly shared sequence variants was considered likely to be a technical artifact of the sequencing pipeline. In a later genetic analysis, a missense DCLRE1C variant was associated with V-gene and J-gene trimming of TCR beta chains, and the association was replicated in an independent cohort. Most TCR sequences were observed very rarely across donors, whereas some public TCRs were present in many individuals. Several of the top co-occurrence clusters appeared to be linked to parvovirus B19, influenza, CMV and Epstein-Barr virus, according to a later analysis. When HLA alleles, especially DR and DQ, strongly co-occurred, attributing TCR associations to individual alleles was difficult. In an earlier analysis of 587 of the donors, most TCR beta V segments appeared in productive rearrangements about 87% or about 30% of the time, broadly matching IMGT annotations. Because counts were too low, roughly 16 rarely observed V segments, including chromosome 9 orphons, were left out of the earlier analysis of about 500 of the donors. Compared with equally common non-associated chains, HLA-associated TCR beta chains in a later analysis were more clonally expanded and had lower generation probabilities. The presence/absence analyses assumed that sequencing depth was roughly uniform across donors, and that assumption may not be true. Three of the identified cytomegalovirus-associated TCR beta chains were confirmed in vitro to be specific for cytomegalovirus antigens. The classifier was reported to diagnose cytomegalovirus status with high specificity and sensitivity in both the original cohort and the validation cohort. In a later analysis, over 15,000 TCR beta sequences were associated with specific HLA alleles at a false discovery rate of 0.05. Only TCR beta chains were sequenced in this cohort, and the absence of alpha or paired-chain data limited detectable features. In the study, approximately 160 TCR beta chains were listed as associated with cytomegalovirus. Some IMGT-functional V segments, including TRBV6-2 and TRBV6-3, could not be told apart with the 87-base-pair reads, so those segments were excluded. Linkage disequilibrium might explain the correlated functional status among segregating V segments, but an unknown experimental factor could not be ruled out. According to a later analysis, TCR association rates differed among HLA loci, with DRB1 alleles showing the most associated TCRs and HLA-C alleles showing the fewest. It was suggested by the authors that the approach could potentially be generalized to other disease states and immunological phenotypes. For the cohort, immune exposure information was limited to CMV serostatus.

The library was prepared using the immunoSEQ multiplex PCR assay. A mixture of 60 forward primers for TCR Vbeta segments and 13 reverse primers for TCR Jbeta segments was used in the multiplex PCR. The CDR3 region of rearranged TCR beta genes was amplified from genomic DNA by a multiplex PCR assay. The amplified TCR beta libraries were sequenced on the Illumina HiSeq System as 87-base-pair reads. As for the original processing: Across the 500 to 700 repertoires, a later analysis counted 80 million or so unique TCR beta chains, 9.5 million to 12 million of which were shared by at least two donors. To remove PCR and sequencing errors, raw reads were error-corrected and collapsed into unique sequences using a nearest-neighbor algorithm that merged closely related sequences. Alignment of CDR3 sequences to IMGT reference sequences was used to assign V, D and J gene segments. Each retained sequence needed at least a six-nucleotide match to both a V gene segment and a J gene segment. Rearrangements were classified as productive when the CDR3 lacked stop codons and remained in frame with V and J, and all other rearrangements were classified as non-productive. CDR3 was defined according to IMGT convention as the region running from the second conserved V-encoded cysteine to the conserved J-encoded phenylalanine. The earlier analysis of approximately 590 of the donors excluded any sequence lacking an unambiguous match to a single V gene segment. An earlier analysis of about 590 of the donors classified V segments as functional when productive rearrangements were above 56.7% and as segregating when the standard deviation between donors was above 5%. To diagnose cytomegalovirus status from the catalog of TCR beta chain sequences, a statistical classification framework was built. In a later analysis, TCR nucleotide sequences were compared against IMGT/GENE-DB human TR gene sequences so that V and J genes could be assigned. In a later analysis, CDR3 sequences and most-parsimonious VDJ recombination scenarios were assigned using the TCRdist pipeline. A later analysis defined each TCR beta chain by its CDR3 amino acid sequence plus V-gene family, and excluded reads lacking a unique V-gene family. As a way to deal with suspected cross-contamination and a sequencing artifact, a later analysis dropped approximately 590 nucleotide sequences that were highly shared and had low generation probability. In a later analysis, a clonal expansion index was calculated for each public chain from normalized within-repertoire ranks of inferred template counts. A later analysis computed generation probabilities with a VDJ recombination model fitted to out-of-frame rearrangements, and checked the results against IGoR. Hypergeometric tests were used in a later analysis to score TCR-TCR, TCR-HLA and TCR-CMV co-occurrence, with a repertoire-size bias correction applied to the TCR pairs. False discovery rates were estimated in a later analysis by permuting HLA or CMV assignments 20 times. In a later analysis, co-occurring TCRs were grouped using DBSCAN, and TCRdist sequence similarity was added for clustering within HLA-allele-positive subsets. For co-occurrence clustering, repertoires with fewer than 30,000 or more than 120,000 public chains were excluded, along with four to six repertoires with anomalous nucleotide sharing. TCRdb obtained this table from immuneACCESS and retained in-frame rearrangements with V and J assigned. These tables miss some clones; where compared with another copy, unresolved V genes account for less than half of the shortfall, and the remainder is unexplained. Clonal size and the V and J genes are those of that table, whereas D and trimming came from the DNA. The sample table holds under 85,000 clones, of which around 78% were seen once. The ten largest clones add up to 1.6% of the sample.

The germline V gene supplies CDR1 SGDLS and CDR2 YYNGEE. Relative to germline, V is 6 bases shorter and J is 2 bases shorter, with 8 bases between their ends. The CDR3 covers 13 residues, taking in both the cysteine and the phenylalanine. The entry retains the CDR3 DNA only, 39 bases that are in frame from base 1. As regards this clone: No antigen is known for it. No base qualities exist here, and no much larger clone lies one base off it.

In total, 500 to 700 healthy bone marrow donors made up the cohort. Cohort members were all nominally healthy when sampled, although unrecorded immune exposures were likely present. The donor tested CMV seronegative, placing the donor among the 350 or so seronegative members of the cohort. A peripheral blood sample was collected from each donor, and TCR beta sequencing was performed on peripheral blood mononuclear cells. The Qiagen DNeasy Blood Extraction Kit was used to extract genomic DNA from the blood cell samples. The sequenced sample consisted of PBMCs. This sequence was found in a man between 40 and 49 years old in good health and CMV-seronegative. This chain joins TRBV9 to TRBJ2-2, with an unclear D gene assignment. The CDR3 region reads CASTPGNTGELFF. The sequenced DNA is TGTGCCAGCACCCCGGGTAACACCGGGGAGCTGTTTTTT.